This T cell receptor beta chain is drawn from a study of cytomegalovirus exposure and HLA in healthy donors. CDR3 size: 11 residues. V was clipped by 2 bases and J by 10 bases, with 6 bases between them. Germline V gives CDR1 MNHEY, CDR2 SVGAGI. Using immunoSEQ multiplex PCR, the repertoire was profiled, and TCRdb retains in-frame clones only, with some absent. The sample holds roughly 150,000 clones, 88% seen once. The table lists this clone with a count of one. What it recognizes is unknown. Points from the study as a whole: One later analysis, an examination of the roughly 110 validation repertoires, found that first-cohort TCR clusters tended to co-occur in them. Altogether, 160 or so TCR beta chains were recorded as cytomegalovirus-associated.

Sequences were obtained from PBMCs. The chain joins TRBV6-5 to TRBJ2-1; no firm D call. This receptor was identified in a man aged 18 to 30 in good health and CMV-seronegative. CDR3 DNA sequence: TGTGCCAGCAGTTACGCCCAGGAGCAGTTCTTC. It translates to CASSYAQEQFF.